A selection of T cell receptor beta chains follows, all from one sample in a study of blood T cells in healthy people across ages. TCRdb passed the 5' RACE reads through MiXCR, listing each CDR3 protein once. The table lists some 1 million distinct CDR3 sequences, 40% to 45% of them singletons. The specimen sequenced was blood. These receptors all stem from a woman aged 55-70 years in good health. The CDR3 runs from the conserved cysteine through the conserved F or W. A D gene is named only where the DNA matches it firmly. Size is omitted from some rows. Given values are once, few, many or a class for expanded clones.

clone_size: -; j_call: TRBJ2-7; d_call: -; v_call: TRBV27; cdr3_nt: TGTGCCAGCAGGGGGGACGTAGGGACCTACGAGCAGTACTTC; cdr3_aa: CASRGDVGTYEQYF
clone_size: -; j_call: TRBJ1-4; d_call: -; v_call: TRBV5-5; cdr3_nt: TGTGCCAGCAGCTTGGCCCCGACCAGTGGCCACGAAAAACTGTTTTTT; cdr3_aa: CASSLAPTSGHEKLFF
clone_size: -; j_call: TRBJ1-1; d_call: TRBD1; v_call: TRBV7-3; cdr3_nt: TGTGCCAGCAGCGCCGGGGACAGAATGAACACTGAAGCTTTCTTT; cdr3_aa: CASSAGDRMNTEAFF
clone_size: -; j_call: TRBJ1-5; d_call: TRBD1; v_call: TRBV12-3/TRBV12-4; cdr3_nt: TGTGCCAGCAGTTTAGCCGGGACAGGGGCGGTAGCCCAGCATTTT; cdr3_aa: CASSLAGTGAVAQHF
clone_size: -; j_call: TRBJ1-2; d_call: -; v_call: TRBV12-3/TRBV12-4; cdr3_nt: TGTGCCAGCAGTTCCCGGGCAGGGCGGAACTATGGCTACACCTTC; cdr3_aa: CASSSRAGRNYGYTF
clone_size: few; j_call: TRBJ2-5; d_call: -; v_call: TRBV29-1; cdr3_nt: TGCAGCGCGACGTTAAGGGTCGTCGCGACCCAGTACTTC; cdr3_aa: CSATLRVVATQYF
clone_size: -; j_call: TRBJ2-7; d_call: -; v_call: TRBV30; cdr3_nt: TGTGCCTGGAGTGAAGCTGGGGGCGGGTACGAGCAGTACTTC; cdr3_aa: CAWSEAGGGYEQYF
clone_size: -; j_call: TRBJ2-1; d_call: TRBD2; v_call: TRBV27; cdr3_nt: TGTGCCAGCAGACGGACTAGCGGGCCAATTGAGCAGTTCTTC; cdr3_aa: CASRRTSGPIEQFF
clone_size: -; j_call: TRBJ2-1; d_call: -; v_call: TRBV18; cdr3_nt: TGTGCCAGCTCACCAACGACTGGCCACAATGAGCAGTTCTTC; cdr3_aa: CASSPTTGHNEQFF
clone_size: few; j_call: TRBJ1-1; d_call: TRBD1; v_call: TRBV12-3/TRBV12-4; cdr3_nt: TGTGCCAGCAGCTACACGCCTTGGGGACAGGGCTTGGGCACTGAAGCTTTCTTT; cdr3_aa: CASSYTPWGQGLGTEAFF
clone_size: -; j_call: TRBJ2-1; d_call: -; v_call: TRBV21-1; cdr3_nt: TGTGCCGGCGGAGACAGGGTATCCTACAATGAGCAGTTCTTC; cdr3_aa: CAGGDRVSYNEQFF
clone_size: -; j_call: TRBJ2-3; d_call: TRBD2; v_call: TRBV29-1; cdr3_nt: TGCAGCGTTGATCCGGCGGGAGCGTGGGGAGATACGCAGTATTTT; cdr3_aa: CSVDPAGAWGDTQYF
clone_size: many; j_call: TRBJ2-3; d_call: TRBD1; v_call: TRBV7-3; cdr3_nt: TGTGCCAGCAGCTTAACGTTAGCAGGGGGCGCGGGTACGCAGTATTTT; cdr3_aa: CASSLTLAGGAGTQYF
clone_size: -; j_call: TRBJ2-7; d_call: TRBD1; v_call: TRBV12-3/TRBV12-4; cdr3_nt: TGTGCCAGCAGCCCGACAGGGACCACCTACGAGCAGTACTTC; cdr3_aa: CASSPTGTTYEQYF
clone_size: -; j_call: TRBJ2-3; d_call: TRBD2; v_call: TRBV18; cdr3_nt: TGTGCCAGCTCACCACCATTGCCTAGCGGGAGGGCCGGGAATACGCAGTATTTT; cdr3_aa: CASSPPLPSGRAGNTQYF
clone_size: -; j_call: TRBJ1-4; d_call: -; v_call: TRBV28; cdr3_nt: TGTGCCAGCAGTTTAAGACCCCCCAGGAATGAAAAACTGTTTTTT; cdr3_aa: CASSLRPPRNEKLFF
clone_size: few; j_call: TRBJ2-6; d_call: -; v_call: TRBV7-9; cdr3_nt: TGTGCCAGCAGCCCCCTACGGGGGGCCAACGTCCTGACTTTC; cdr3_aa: CASSPLRGANVLTF
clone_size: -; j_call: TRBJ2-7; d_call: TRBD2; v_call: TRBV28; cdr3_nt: TGTGCCAGCAGTTTATCTCGCGGGAGGGCGGACGAGCAGTACTTC; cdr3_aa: CASSLSRGRADEQYF
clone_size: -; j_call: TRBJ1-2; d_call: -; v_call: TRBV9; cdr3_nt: TGTGCCGGCAGCTCGCCGAACAGGGATGTCGTCACCTTC; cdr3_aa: CAGSSPNRDVVTF
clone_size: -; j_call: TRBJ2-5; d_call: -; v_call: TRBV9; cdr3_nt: TGTGCCAGCAGCGTAGCTAACGGGGCCGGGGAGACCCAGTACTTC; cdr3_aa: CASSVANGAGETQYF
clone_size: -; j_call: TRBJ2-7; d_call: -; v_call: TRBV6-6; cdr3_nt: TGTGCCAGCAGTACTTCACCGTACAGATCCTACGAGCAGTACTTC; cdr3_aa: CASSTSPYRSYEQYF
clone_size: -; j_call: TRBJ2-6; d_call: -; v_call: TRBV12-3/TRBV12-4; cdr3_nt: TGTGCCAGCAGTCTCGGGCTCTCTGGGGCCAACGTCCTGACTTTC; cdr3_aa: CASSLGLSGANVLTF
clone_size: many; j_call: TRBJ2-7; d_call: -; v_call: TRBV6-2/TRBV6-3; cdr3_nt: TGTGCCAGCAGTTACTCACAGGAGCGGAACTACGAGCAGTACTTC; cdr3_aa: CASSYSQERNYEQYF
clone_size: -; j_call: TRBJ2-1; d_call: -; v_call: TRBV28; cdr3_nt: TGTGCCAGCAGGGAAGATCTCGTACTTGATGAGCAGTTCTTC; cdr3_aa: CASREDLVLDEQFF
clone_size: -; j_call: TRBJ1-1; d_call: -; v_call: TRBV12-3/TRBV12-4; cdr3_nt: TGTGCCAGCAGTCCCCGGTGGGGGAACACTGAAGCTTTCTTT; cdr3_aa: CASSPRWGNTEAFF
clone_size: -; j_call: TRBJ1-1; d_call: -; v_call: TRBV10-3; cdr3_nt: TGTGCCATCAGGTGGGGCATGAAGAACACTGAAGCTTTCTTT; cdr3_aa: CAIRWGMKNTEAFF
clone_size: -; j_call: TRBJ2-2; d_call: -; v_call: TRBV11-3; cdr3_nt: TGTGCCAGCAGCTTAACTCCCGGGGAGCTGTTTTTT; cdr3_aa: CASSLTPGELFF
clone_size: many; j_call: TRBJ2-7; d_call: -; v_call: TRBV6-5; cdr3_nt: TGTGCCAGCAGTTACTCGGGCGGGCCCTACGAGCAGTACTTC; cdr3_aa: CASSYSGGPYEQYF
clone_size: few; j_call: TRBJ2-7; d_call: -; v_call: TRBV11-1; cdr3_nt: TGTGCCAGCAGCCCCACCGGCCGACTAACCAGCTCCTACGAGCAGTACTTC; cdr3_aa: CASSPTGRLTSSYEQYF
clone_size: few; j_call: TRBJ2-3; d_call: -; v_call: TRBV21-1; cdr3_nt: TGTGCCAGCAGCTCCCCGAAAGTCCCTGGGGGGTCTAGCACAGATACGCAGTATTTT; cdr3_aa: CASSSPKVPGGSSTDTQYF
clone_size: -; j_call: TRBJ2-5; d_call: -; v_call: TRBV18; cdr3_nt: TGTGCCAGCTCACTAGCATCTAGTGTCCCGGAGACCCAGTACTTC; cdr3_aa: CASSLASSVPETQYF
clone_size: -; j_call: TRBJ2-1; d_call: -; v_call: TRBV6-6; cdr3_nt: TGTGTTACTCAGGGGAGGAGCTACAATGAGCAGTTCTTC; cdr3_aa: CVTQGRSYNEQFF
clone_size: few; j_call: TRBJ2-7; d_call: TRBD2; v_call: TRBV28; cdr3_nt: TGTGCCAGCAGTCCCGGGGGGAGTCTCTACGAGCAGTACTTC; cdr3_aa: CASSPGGSLYEQYF
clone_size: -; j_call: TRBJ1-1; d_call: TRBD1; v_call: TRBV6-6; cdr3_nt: TGTGCCAGCAGTTACGACAGGGCGTTCACTGAAGCTTTCTTT; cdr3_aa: CASSYDRAFTEAFF
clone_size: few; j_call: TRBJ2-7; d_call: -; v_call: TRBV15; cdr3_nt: TGTGCCACCAGCAGAGACAGGACATCCTACGAGCAGTACTTC; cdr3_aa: CATSRDRTSYEQYF
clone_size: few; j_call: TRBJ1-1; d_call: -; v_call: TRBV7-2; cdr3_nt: TGTGCCAGCAGCTTATCCCTACAAGGGTACACTGAAGCTTTCTTT; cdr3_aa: CASSLSLQGYTEAFF
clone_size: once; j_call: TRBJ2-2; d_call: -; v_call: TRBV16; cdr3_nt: TGTGCCAGCAGCCAATCCGGTGACACCGGGGAGCTGTTTTTT; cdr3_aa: CASSQSGDTGELFF
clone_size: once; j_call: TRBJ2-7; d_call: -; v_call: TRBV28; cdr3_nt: TGTGCCAGCGGTGCGCAGATCGTCTCCTACGAGCAGTACTTC; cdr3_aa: CASGAQIVSYEQYF
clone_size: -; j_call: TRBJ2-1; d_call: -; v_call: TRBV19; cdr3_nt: TGTGCCAGTAGTCAACAGGACAGACTTTACAATGAGCAGTTCTTC; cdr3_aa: CASSQQDRLYNEQFF
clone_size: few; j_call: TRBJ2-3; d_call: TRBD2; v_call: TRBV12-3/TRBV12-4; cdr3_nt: TGTGCCAGCAGCTTAGGGCCTAGCGGGAGAGATACGCAGTATTTT; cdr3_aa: CASSLGPSGRDTQYF
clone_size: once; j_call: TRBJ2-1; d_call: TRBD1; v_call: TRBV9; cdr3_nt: TGTGCCAGCAGCGCAAACCCAGGCCCGGGACAGGGCTACAATGAGCAGTTCTTC; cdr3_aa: CASSANPGPGQGYNEQFF
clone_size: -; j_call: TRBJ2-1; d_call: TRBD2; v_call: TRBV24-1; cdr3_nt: TGTGCCACCAGTGACCCCACTAGCGGGAGTGGCAATGAGCAGTTCTTC; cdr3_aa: CATSDPTSGSGNEQFF
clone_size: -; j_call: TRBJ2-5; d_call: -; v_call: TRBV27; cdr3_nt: TGTGCCAGCAGTGACAGGTTTCACCAAGAGACCCAGTACTTC; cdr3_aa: CASSDRFHQETQYF
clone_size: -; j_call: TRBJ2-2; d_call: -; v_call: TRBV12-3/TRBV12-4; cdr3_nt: TGTGCCACAAATTTTGGGTCGCAGGGGAACACCGGGGAGCTGTTTTTT; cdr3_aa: CATNFGSQGNTGELFF
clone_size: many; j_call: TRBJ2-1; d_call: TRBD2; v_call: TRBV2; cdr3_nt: TGTGCCAGCCGCCTAGCGGGAGGTTGGAATGAGCAGTTCTTC; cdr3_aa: CASRLAGGWNEQFF
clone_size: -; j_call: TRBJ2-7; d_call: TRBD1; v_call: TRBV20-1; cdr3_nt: TGCAGTGCTAGAACCGGGACAGTGGGTAGAGGGGAGCAGTACTTC; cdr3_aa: CSARTGTVGRGEQYF
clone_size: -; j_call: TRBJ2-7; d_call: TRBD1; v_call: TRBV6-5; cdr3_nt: TGTGCCAAGACAGGGCGGCACGAGCAGTACTTC; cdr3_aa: CAKTGRHEQYF
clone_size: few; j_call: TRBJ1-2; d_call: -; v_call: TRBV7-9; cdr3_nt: TGTGCCAGCAGCTTACGGGGGGCGCAGGCTTCGAATGGCTACACCTTC; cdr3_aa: CASSLRGAQASNGYTF
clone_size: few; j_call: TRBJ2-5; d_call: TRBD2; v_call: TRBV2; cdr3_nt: TGTGCCAGCAGTCTAAGCGGGACCGGGGAGACCCAGTACTTC; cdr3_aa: CASSLSGTGETQYF
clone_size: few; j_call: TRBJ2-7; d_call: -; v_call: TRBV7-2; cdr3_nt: TGTGCCAGCAGCCGTCCGGGACGGAACGACTACGAGCAGTACTTC; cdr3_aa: CASSRPGRNDYEQYF
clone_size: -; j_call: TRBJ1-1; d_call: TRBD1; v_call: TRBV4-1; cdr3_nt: TGCGCCAGCAGCCTTTTGCCAGGGGGTAAAGCTTTCTTT; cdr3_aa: CASSLLPGGKAFF
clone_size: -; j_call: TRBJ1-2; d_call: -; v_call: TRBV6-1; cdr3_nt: TGTGCCAGCAGTGAAACAGGGAGAGCGGGCGGCTACACCTTC; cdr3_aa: CASSETGRAGGYTF
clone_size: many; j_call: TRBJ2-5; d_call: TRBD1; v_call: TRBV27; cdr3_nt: TGTGCCAGCAGTTTAGGGACAGGGGTAGAGACCCAGTACTTC; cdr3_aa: CASSLGTGVETQYF
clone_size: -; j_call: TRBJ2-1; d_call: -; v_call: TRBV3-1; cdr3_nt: TGTGCCAGCAGCCTACGTACAGAGACTAGGTACAATGAGCAGTTCTTC; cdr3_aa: CASSLRTETRYNEQFF
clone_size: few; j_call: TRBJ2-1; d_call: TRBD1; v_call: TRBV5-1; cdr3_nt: TGCGCCAGCAGCTCCGCCCGGGACAGCTCCTACAATGAGCAGTTCTTC; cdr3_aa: CASSSARDSSYNEQFF
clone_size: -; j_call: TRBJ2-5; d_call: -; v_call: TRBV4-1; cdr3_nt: TGCGCCAGCAGCCAGAACGGGGAGACCCAGTACTTC; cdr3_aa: CASSQNGETQYF
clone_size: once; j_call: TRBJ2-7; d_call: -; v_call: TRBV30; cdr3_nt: TGTGCCTGGAGTGGGGGAGGGGGTGCCTACGAGCAGTACTTC; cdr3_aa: CAWSGGGGAYEQYF